This T cell receptor beta chain is from a study of blood T cell repertoires in COVID-19. Authors' analysis steps: Estimates of nucleated cell counts were drawn from the amplification of reference gene primers. Only in-frame clones appear in the TCRdb table, and some are missing; sequencing was by immunoSEQ multiplex PCR. V and J calls and clone size are copied from that table; D and trimming were computed from the DNA. The sample records 250,000 to 350,000 clones, more than 70% being singletons. This CDR3 region has 14 residues. The V and J ends lost 2 bases and 8 bases, in that order; junction bases with no gene match: 4. CDR1 is KGHDR and CDR2 is SFDVKD in the germline V gene.

The V gene is TRBV24-1, the J gene TRBJ1-2; 10 positions agree with TRBD1. The source of this sequence is a woman aged 50 to 60 with acute or convalescent COVID-19. The sequencing input was peripheral blood. The CDR3 sequence: CATSDWTGGGGYTF. The CDR3 nucleotides are TGTGCCACCAGTGATTGGACAGGGGGAGGCGGCTACACCTTC.